Here is one T cell receptor beta chain with its context. Its cognate antigen is unknown. The CDR3 has 16 amino acids. Trimming cost V 3 bases and J 5 bases, with 17 bases left between them. CDR1 and CDR2 (germline): SNHLY, FYNNEI. The entry originates in a study of T cell responses to AZD1222 COVID-19 vaccine. Study-level findings and limits: Unmutated variant regions are reportedly targeted by nearly half of spike-specific TCRs.

The repertoire was sequenced with immunoSEQ multiplex PCR; TCRdb's copy has only in-frame clones and lacks some. The sample lists 130,000 to 150,000 clones; more than 85% were seen once. Sequences were derived from peripheral blood, sampled on day 0 of AZD1222 vaccination. The chain has TRBV2 and TRBJ1-5; a weak D match, TRBD1 (6 bases). The sequence was obtained from an adult in good health. The CDR3, as DNA: TGTGCCAGCAGTGACGGGGGGCGCGTCCCTTATCAGCCCCAGCATTTT. This encodes CASSDGGRVPYQPQHF.